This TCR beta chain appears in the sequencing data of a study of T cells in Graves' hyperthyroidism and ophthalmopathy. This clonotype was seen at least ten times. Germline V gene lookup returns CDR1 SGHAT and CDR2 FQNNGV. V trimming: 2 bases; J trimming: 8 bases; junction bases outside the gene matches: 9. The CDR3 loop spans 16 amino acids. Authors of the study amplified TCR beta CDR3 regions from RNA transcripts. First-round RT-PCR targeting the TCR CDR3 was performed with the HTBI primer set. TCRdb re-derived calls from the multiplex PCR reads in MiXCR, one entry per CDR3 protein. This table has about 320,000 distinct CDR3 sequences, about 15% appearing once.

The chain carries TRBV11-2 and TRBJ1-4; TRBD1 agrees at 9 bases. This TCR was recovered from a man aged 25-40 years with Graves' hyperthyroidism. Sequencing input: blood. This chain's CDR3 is CASSLSYGTGYEKLFF. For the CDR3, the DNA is TGTGCCAGCAGCTTATCTTATGGGACAGGGTACGAAAAACTGTTTTTT.